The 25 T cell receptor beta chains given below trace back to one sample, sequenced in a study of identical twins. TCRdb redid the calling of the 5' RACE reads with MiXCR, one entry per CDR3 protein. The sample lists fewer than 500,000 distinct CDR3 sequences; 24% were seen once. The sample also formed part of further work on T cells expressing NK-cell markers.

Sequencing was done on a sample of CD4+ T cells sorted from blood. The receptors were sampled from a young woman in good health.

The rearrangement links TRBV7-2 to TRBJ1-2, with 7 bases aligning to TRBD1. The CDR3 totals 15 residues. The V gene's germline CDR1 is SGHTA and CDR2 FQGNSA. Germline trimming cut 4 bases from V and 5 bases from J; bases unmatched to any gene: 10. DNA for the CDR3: TGTGCCAGCAGCTCACGGACAGGTGCGGCGTATGGCTACACCTTC. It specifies CASSSRTGAAYGYTF.

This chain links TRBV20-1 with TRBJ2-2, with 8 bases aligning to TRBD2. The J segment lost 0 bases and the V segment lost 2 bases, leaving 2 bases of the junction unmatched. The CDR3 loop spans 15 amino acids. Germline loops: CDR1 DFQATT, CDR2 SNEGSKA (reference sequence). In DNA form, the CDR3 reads TGCAGTGCTAGAATTAGCGGGGCGAACACCGGGGAGCTGTTTTTT. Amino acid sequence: CSARISGANTGELFF.

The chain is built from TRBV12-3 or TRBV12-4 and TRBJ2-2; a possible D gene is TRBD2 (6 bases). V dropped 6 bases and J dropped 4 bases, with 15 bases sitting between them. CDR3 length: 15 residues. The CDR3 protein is CASSPQRVFTGELFF. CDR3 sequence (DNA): TGTGCCAGCAGCCCTCAGCGGGTCTTCACCGGGGAGCTGTTTTTT.

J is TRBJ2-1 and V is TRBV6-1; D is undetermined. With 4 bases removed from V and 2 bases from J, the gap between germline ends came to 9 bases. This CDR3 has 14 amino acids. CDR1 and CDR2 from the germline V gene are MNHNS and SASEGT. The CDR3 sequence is CASSGGLTYNEQFF. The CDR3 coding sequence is TGTGCCAGCAGTGGGGGTTTGACCTACAATGAGCAGTTCTTC.

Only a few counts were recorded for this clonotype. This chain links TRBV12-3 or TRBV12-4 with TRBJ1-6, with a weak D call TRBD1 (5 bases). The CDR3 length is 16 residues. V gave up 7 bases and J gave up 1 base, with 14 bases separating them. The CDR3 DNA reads TGTGCCAGCATTTTCGGAGGGGAATCCTATAATTCACCCCTCCACTTT. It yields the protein CASIFGGESYNSPLHF.

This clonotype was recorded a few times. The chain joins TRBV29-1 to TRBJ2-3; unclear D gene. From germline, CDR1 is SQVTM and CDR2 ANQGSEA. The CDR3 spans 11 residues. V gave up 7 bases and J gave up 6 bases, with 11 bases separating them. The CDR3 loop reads CSGLSGDTQYF. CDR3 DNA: TGCAGCGGCCTGAGTGGGGATACGCAGTATTTT.

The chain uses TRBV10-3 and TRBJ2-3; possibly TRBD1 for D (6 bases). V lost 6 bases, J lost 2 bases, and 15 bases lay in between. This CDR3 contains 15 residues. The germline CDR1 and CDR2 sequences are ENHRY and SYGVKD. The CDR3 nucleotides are TGTGCCATCAGGAGGGGACACTCTGACACAGATACGCAGTATTTT. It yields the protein CAIRRGHSDTDTQYF.

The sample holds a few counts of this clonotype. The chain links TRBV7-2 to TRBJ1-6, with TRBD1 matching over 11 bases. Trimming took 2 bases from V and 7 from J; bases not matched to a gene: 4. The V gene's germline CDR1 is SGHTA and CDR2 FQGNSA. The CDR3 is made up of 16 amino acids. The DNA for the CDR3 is TGTGCCAGCAGCTTAAGGACAGGGGGCAGGAATTCACCCCTCCACTTT. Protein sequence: CASSLRTGGRNSPLHF. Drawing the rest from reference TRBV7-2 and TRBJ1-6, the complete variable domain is GAGVSQSPSNKVTEKGKDVELRCDPISGHTALYWYRQSLGQGLEFLIYFQGNSAPDKSGLPSDRFSAERTGGSVSTLTIQRTQQEDSAVYLCASSLRTGGRNSPLHFGNGTRLTVT.

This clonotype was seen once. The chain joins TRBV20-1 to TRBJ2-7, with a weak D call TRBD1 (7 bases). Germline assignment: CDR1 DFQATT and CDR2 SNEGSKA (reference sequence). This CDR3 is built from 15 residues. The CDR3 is CGGLVGDSPTYEQYF. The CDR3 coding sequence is TGCGGGGGACTTGTGGGGGACAGTCCTACATACGAGCAGTACTTC.

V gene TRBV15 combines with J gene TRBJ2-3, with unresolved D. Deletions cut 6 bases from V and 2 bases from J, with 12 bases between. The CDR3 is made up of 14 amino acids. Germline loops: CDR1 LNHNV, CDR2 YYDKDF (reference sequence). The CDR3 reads CATRTGTYTDTQYF. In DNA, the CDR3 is TGTGCCACCAGGACCGGAACCTACACAGATACGCAGTATTTT.

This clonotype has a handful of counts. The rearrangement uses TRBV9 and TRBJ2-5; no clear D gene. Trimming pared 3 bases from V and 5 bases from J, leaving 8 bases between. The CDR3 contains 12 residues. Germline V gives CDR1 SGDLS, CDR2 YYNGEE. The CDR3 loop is CASSAHGETQYF. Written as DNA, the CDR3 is TGTGCCAGCAGCGCGCATGGGGAGACCCAGTACTTC.

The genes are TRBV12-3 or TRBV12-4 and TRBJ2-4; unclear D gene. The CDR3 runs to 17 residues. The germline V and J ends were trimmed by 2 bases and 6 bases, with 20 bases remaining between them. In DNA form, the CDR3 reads TGTGCCAGCAGTTTAACTTTGTGGGGTACACAAGGAAACATTCAGTACTTC. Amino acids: CASSLTLWGTQGNIQYF.

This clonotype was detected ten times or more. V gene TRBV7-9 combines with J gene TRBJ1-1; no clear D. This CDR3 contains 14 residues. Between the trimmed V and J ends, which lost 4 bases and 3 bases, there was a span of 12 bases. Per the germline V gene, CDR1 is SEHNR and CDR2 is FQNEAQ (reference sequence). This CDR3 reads CASSSPHWYTEAFF. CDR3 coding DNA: TGTGCCAGCAGCTCACCTCATTGGTACACTGAAGCTTTCTTT.

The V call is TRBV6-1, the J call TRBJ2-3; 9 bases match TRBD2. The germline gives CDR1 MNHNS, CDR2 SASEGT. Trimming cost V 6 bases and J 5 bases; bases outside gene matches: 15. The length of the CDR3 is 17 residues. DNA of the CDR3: TGTGCCAGCAGACCAGTAGCGGGGGCTAGCGGCCTAGATACGCAGTATTTT. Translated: CASRPVAGASGLDTQYF.

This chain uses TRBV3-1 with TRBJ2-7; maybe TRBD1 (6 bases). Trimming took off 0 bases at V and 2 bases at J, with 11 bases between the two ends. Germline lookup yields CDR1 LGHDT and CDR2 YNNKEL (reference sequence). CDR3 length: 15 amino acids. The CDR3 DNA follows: TGTGCCAGCAGCCAAGATCCAGGGGCTCCCTACGAGCAGTACTTC. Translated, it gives CASSQDPGAPYEQYF.

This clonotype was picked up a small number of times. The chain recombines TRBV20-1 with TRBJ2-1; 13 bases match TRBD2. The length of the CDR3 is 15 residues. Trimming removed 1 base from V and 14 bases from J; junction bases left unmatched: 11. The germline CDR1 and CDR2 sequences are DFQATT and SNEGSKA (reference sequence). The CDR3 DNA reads TGCAGTGCTAGAGTAACTAGCGGGGGGGCCTCAGTTAAGTTCTTC. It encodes CSARVTSGGASVKFF.

In nucleotides, the CDR3 is TGTGCCAGCAGCGGAACAGGGGGCGCCGGGGAGCTGTTTTTT. Its translation: CASSGTGGAGELFF. This rearrangement joins TRBV9 to TRBJ2-2, with 9 bases identical to TRBD1. Looked up from germline, CDR1 is SGDLS and CDR2 is YYNGEE. Germline trimming cut 3 bases from V and 6 bases from J; bases unmatched to any gene: 3. This CDR3 is built from 14 residues.

The CDR3 nucleotides read TGTGCCAGCAGTTACCGGAGAAACACCGGGGAGCTGTTTTTT. Protein sequence: CASSYRRNTGELFF. V and J are TRBV6-2 or TRBV6-3 and TRBJ2-2; D call uncertain. Germline V gene data show CDR1 as MNHEY and CDR2 as SVGEGT. V was clipped by 2 bases and J by 2 bases, with 6 bases between them. The CDR3 covers 14 residues.

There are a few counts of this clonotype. The CDR3 is CSARSSGLSTDTQYF. The CDR3 DNA is TGCAGTGCTAGATCCTCAGGGTTAAGCACAGATACGCAGTATTTT. The chain is built from TRBV20-1 and TRBJ2-3; a weak D match, TRBD1 (5 bases). The V end lost 2 bases, the J end lost 0 bases, and 12 bases lay between the germline ends. The CDR3 is 15 residues long. Per germline, CDR1 DFQATT and CDR2 SNEGSKA (reference sequence).

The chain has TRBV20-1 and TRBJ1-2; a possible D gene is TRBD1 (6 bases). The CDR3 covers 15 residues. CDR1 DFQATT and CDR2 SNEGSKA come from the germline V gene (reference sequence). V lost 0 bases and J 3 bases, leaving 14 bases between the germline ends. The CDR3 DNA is TGCAGTGCTAGAGATATCAGAACAGGGCACTATGGCTACACCTTC. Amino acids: CSARDIRTGHYGYTF.

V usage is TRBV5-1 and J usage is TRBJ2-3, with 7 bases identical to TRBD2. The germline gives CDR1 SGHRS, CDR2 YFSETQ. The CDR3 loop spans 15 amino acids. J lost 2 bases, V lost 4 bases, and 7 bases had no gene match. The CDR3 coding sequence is TGCGCCAGCAGCGGGAGCGGGGCCTCCACAGATACGCAGTATTTT. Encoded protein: CASSGSGASTDTQYF. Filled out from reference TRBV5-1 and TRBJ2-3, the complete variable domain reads KAGVTQTPRYLIKTRGQQVTLSCSPISGHRSVSWYQQTPGQGLQFLFEYFSETQRNKGNFPGRFSGRQFSNSRSEMNVSTLELGDSALYLCASSGSGASTDTQYFGPGTRLTVL.

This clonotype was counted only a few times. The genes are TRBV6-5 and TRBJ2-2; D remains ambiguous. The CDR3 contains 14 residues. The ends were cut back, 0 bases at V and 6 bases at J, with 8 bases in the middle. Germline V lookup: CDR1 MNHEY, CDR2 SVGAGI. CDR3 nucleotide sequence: TGTGCCAGCAGTTACTCGGTGACTCCCGGGGAGCTGTTTTTT. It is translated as CASSYSVTPGELFF.

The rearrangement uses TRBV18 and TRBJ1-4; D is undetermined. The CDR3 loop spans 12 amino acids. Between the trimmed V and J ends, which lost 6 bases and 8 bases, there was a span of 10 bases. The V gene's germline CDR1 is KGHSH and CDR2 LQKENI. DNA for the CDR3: TGTGCCAGCTCGACGGACGACGAAAAACTGTTTTTT. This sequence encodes CASSTDDEKLFF.

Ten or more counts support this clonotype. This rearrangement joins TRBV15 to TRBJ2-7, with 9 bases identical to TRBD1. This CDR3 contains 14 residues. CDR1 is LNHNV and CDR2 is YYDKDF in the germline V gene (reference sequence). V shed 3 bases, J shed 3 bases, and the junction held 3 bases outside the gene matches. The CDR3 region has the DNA TGTGCCACCAGCAGGATGGACAGGGGCTACGAGCAGTACTTC. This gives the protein CATSRMDRGYEQYF.

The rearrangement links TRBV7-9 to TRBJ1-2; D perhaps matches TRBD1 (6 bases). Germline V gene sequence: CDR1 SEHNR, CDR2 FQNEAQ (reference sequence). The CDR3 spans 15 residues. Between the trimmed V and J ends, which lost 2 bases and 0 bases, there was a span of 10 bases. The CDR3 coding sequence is TGTGCCAGCAGCTTACAACAGGGAGCTAACTATGGCTACACCTTC. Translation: CASSLQQGANYGYTF.